The sequence of this TCR beta chain was determined in a study of beta chain features in type 1 diabetes. The table lists this clone with a few counts. Antigen: not known. Of the isolated RNA, all was reverse transcribed, and so the sequenced material was expressed TCRB transcripts. Repertoires were generated with immunoSEQ multiplex PCR, while TCRdb's copy carries only in-frame clones and drops some. The sample carries roughly 730,000 clones, roughly 13% recorded once. Germline-derived CDR1 and CDR2 are SGDLS and YYNGEE. This CDR3 is 13 amino acids long. The V segment lost 4 bases and the J segment 8 bases; nucleotides outside the gene matches: 7. Whole-study results and caveats: Type 1 diabetes patients had TCRB CDR3s that were shorter (moderately but significantly so) in all four CD4+ subsets.

The sequence derives from a man younger than 35 with type 1 diabetes. The rearrangement joins TRBV9 to TRBJ1-2, with TRBD1 identical over 8 bases. Sequenced: naive CD4+ T cells from blood. As DNA, the CDR3 is TGTGCCAGCAGCAAGACAGGGGTGAAAGGCTACACCTTC. Translated: CASSKTGVKGYTF.